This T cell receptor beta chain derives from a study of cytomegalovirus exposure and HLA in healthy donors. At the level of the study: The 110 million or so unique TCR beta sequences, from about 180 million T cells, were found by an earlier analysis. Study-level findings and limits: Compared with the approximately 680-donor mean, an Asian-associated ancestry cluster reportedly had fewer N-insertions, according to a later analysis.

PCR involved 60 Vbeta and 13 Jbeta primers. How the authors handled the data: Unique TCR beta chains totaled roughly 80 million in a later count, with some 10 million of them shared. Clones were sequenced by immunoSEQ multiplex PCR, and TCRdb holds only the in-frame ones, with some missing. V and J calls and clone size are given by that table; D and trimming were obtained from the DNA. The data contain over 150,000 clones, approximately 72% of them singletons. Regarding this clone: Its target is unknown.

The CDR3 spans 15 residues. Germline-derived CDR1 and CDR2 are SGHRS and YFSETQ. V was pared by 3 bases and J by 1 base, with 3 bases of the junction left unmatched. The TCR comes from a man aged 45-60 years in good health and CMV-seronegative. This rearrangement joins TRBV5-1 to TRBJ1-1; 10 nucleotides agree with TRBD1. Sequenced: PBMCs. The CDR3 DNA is TGCGCCAGCAGCTCCGGGACAGGGGCGAACACTGAAGCTTTCTTT. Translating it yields CASSSGTGANTEAFF.